The clone carrying this T cell receptor (beta chain) was recorded at least ten times. A library of TCRbeta sequences, prepared with unique molecular identifiers, was generated. TCRdb reprocessed the PCR reads with MiXCR, giving one entry per CDR3 protein. In the table there are approximately 390,000 distinct CDR3 sequences, 9.5% to 13% of which are singletons. This specimen belongs to a study of T-cell reconstitution after alpha-beta-depleted transplantation in children. CDR1 is SGHRS, CDR2 YFSETQ, per germline. V was shortened by 0 bases and J by 0 bases, with 18 bases between the two germline ends. The CDR3 contains 18 residues.

The chain has TRBV5-1 and TRBJ1-1; no clear D. This sequence originates from a human donor who donated a stem cell graft to a child with acute myeloid leukemia. The sample in question was PBMCs from the stem cell graft donor, obtained from the stem cell graft. The CDR3 nucleotides read TGCGCCAGCAGCTTGGTGGGTCTTCCGGGCAGGCTGAACACTGAAGCTTTCTTT. As protein: CASSLVGLPGRLNTEAFF.